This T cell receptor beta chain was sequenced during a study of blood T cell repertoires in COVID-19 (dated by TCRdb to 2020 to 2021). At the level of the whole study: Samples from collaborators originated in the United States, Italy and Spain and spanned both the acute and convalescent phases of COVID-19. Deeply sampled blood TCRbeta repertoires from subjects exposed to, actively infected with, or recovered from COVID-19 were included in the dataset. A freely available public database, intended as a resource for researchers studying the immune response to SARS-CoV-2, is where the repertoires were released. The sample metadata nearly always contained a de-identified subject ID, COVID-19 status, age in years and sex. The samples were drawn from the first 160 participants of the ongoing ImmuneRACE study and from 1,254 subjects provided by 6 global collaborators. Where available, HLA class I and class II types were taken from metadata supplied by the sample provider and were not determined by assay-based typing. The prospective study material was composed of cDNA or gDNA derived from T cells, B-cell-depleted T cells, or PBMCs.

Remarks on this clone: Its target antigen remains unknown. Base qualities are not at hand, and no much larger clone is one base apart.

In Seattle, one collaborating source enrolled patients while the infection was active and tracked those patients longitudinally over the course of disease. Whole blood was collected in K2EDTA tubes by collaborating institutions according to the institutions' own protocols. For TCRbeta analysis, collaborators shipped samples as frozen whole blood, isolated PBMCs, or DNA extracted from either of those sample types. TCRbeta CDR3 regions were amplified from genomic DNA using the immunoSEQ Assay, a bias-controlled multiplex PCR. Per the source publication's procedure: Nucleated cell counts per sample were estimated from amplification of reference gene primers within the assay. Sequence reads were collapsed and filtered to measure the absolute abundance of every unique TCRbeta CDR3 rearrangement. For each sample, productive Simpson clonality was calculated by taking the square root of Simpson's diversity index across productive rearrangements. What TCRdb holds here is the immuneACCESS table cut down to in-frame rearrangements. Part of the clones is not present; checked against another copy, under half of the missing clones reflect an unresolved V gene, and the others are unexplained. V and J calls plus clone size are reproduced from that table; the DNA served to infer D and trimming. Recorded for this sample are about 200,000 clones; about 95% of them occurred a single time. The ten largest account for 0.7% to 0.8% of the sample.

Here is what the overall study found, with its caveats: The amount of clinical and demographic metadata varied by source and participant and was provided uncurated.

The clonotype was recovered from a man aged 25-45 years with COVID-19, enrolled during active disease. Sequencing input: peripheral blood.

The CDR3 sequence is CASSQDLFPGVNTEAFF. The nucleotide sequence reads as follows: TGTGCCAGCAGCCAAGACCTTTTTCCCGGGGTGAACACTGAAGCTTTCTTT. The V gene is TRBV14 and the J gene is TRBJ1-1; a confident D gene designation cannot be given. The germline V gene specifies SGHDN as CDR1 and FVKESK as CDR2. The CDR3 covers 17 residues, taking in both the cysteine and the phenylalanine. The read is trimmed to its CDR3 DNA, 51 bases read in frame from base 1. V is clipped by 0 bases and J by 0 bases, and the sequence between their germline boundaries is 14 bases long.